This T cell receptor beta chain is drawn from a study of blood T cell repertoires in COVID-19. For the study at large: Material from acute and convalescent COVID-19 was sourced from the United States, Italy and Spain. Nucleic acid was either cDNA or gDNA, and it came from T cells, B-cell-depleted T cells, or PBMCs.

In the study's own analysis: Amplified reference gene primers provided the basis for estimating nucleated cell counts. Profiling relied on immunoSEQ multiplex PCR, and the TCRdb table lists in-frame clones only, not all of them. V, J and clone size are taken as reported in that table, and D and trimming were inferred from the DNA itself. The sample holds 200,000 or so clones; more than 85% are singletons and the top ten take approximately 2.3%. The V gene end was trimmed by 8 bases and the J gene end by 5 bases; junction bases not matched to a gene: 14. Germline CDR1 ENHRY, CDR2 SYGVKD. The CDR3 has 16 residues.

The sample consisted of peripheral blood. The chain couples TRBV10-3 to TRBJ2-1; 8 nucleotides match TRBD2. The source is a man aged 65 to 85 with active or convalescent COVID-19. The CDR3 protein is CAIRRTSPLDNNEQFF. The CDR3 nucleotides read TGTGCCATCCGAAGGACTAGCCCCTTGGATAACAATGAGCAGTTCTTC.